The 23 T cell receptor beta chains presented below share a single source sample, sequenced in a study of CD8+ T cells in alopecia areata. After isolation, RNA underwent reverse transcription to generate cDNA as the sequencing template. The protocol was immunoSEQ multiplex PCR, while the TCRdb copy is restricted to in-frame clones and leaves out a portion. The table shows 110,000 to 150,000 clones, with roughly 61% occurring only once. The specimen was CD4+ T cells sorted from blood, collected at week 0. These receptors all come from a human donor with alopecia areata.

The J gene is TRBJ2-1, the V gene TRBV14; 10 bases match TRBD2. With V trimmed by 4 bases and J by 6 bases, 9 bases remained unmatched. The germline gives CDR1 SGHDN, CDR2 FVKESK. The CDR3 is made up of 16 amino acids. The CDR3 sequence is CASSRFLAGEGNEQFF. The CDR3, as DNA: TGTGCCAGCAGCCGCTTCCTAGCGGGGGAAGGCAATGAGCAGTTCTTC.

The chain employs TRBV27 and TRBJ1-1; 11 nucleotides agree with TRBD1. This CDR3 spans 15 amino acids. J lost 4 bases, V lost 5 bases, and 6 bases had no gene match. Germline lookup yields CDR1 MNHEY and CDR2 SMNVEV (reference sequence). The CDR3, as DNA: TGTGCCAGCAGTACCTGGACAGGGGGCCTCACTGAAGCTTTCTTT. Its protein is CASSTWTGGLTEAFF.

Written as DNA, the CDR3 is TGTGCCAGCACCCGAGACACCACGTGGACAGATACGCAGTATTTT. This translates into CASTRDTTWTDTQYF. V and J are TRBV6-5 and TRBJ2-3; D ambiguous. The CDR3 is 15 amino acids. Germline CDR1 is MNHEY and CDR2 is SVGAGI. V lost 7 bases, J lost 3 bases, and 17 bases lay in between.

The CDR3 region is CASSVDEAQGLAGAQETQYF. The CDR3 DNA reads as TGTGCCAGCAGCGTAGACGAGGCACAGGGACTAGCGGGGGCTCAAGAGACCCAGTACTTC. This rearrangement joins TRBV9 to TRBJ2-5, with 14 positions matching TRBD2. Trimming at V came to 0 bases and at J to 2 bases, leaving 12 bases not matched to a gene. The CDR3 extends over 20 amino acids. Germline V gene data show CDR1 as SGDLS and CDR2 as YYNGEE.

The V and J genes are TRBV9 and TRBJ1-5; D may be TRBD1 (5 bases). Germline V lookup: CDR1 SGDLS, CDR2 YYNGEE. The CDR3 spans 15 residues. V lost 4 bases and J 3 bases, leaving 14 bases between the germline ends. The CDR3 nucleotides read TGTGCCAGCAGCACAGGTCCCTCCCCCAATCAGCCCCAGCATTTT. Encoded protein: CASSTGPSPNQPQHF.

In this sample, this clone turned up a few times. The CDR3: CSASPEAFF. The CDR3 DNA is TGCAGTGCTAGCCCCGAAGCTTTCTTT. J is TRBJ1-1 and V is TRBV20-1; D is uncertain. The germline V gene encodes CDR1 DFQATT and CDR2 SNEGSKA (reference sequence). The CDR3 is 9 amino acids. Trimming left V 3 bases short and J 8 bases short, with 4 bases between.

The chain uses TRBV29-1 and TRBJ2-2; 10 nucleotides match TRBD1. This CDR3 comprises 15 residues. Germline V gene data show CDR1 as SQVTM and CDR2 as ANQGSEA. J was trimmed by 4 bases and V by 7 bases; bases with no gene match: 9. CDR3 coding DNA: TGCAGCGCCCGGACAGGGGGTAGCGTCACCGGGGAGCTGTTTTTT. Its protein is CSARTGGSVTGELFF.

The sample holds a few counts of this clone. V and J are TRBV5-1 and TRBJ2-1; D perhaps matches TRBD2 (5 bases). CDR1 is SGHRS and CDR2 is YFSETQ in the germline V gene. Between the trimmed V and J ends, which lost 0 bases and 0 bases, there was a span of 7 bases. This CDR3 contains 15 residues. The CDR3 nucleotides are TGCGCCAGCAGCTTGGAAGGGAGCTCCTACAATGAGCAGTTCTTC. It yields the protein CASSLEGSSYNEQFF.

The chain joins TRBV7-2 to TRBJ2-7; 7 bases map to TRBD1. The length of the CDR3 is 14 residues. V lost 3 bases and J lost 2; bases outside the gene matches: 4. CDR1 is SGHTA and CDR2 is FQGNSA in the germline V gene. DNA for the CDR3: TGTGCCAGCAGCTTGGGACAGTCTACCTACGAGCAGTACTTC. Translation: CASSLGQSTYEQYF. Combining the CDR3 with reference TRBV7-2 and TRBJ2-7 gives the whole variable domain GAGVSQSPSNKVTEKGKDVELRCDPISGHTALYWYRQSLGQGLEFLIYFQGNSAPDKSGLPSDRFSAERTGGSVSTLTIQRTQQEDSAVYLCASSLGQSTYEQYFGPGTRLTVT.

V usage is TRBV5-1 and J usage is TRBJ1-1; D gene unclear. The CDR3 runs to 14 residues. Germline lookup yields CDR1 SGHRS and CDR2 YFSETQ. The V end lost 4 bases, the J end lost 1 base, and 11 bases lay between the germline ends. CDR3 in amino acids: CASSLESTNTEAFF. The CDR3 bases are TGCGCCAGCAGCCTGGAATCTACGAACACTGAAGCTTTCTTT. Together with reference TRBV5-1 and TRBJ1-1, the CDR3 gives the full variable domain: KAGVTQTPRYLIKTRGQQVTLSCSPISGHRSVSWYQQTPGQGLQFLFEYFSETQRNKGNFPGRFSGRQFSNSRSEMNVSTLELGDSALYLCASSLESTNTEAFFGQGTRLTVV.

The chain has TRBV5-1 and TRBJ2-2; D is perhaps TRBD1 or TRBD2 (6 bases each). Looked up from germline, CDR1 is SGHRS and CDR2 is YFSETQ. V lost 7 bases, J lost 4 bases, and 14 bases lay in between. The CDR3 covers 14 residues. CDR3: CASFYGGGTGELFF. Written as DNA, the CDR3 is TGCGCCAGCTTTTACGGGGGCGGCACCGGGGAGCTGTTTTTT.

The sample holds a few counts of this clone. This chain connects TRBV30 to TRBJ2-7; D tentatively reads TRBD1 or TRBD2 (5 bases each). The V end was cut by 2 bases, the J end by 1 base, with 15 bases between. Germline V lookup: CDR1 GTSNPN, CDR2 SVGIG (reference sequence). The CDR3 has 15 amino acids. CDR3 sequence: CAWSPQGEGSYEQYF. For the CDR3, the DNA is TGTGCCTGGAGTCCCCAAGGTGAGGGGTCCTACGAGCAGTACTTC.

The chain is built from TRBV29-1 and TRBJ2-5; TRBD2 might be the D (5 bases). This CDR3 contains 11 residues. The V end was cut by 7 bases, the J end by 0 bases, with 6 bases between. Per germline, CDR1 SQVTM and CDR2 ANQGSEA. CDR3 DNA: TGCAGCGCGGGGTACCAAGAGACCCAGTACTTC. The encoded protein is CSAGYQETQYF.

V and J are TRBV30 and TRBJ1-1; the D gene is possibly TRBD1 (6 bases). The CDR3 is 14 amino acids. V was clipped by 0 bases and J by 12 bases, with 20 bases between them. CDR1 is GTSNPN, CDR2 SVGIG, per germline (reference sequence). DNA of the CDR3: TGTGCCTGGAGTGTACGGGGGGGGCCTGGAGTGACTTTCTTT. Protein: CAWSVRGGPGVTFF. The full variable domain, rest sourced from reference TRBV30 and TRBJ1-1, is SQTIHQWPATLVQPVGSPLSLECTVEGTSNPNLYWYRQAAGRGLQLLFYSVGIGQISSEVPQNLSASRPQDRQFILSSKKLLLSDSGFYLCAWSVRGGPGVTFFGQGTRLTVV.

The chain recombines TRBV15 with TRBJ1-2, with TRBD1 identical over 8 bases. V gave up 3 bases and J gave up 6 bases; unmatched junction bases: 3. The CDR3 extends over 13 amino acids. CDR1 is LNHNV, CDR2 YYDKDF, per germline (reference sequence). DNA for the CDR3: TGTGCCACCAGCAGCCCGGACAGGGATGGCTACACCTTC. Its protein product is CATSSPDRDGYTF.

V usage is TRBV9 and J usage is TRBJ1-1; no clear D. CDR1 and CDR2 (germline): SGDLS, YYNGEE. Trimming removed 3 bases at V and 0 bases at J, with 9 bases between. The CDR3 has 14 residues. This CDR3 reads CASSAGRLNTEAFF. The CDR3 nucleotides read TGTGCCAGCAGCGCGGGAAGGCTGAACACTGAAGCTTTCTTT.

This clone appeared a few times. The chain has TRBV5-1 and TRBJ2-3, with 7 bases that match TRBD2. The V and J ends lost 0 bases and 4 bases, in that order; junction bases with no gene match: 5. The CDR3 has 15 amino acids. In germline, CDR1 is SGHRS, CDR2 YFSETQ. The CDR3 loop reads CASSLEGLHPDTQYF. The CDR3 bases are TGCGCCAGCAGCTTGGAGGGACTACATCCAGATACGCAGTATTTT.

V gene TRBV6-5 combines with J gene TRBJ2-6, with D maybe TRBD2 (5 bases). V was clipped by 5 bases and J by 2 bases, with 7 bases between them. The germline V gene has CDR1 MNHEY and CDR2 SVGAGI. The CDR3 sequence is 14 residues long. The CDR3 sequence is CASSREPGANVLTF. DNA of the CDR3: TGTGCCAGCAGTCGGGAACCTGGGGCCAACGTCCTGACTTTC.

This clone was seen a few times. This chain uses TRBV29-1 with TRBJ2-4; no clear D gene. The germline gives CDR1 SQVTM, CDR2 ANQGSEA. Trimming stripped 2 bases from V and 0 bases from J, with 8 bases between. This CDR3 comprises 14 residues. The CDR3 sequence is CSVEPVLAKNIQYF. For the CDR3, the DNA is TGCAGCGTTGAACCAGTCCTAGCCAAAAACATTCAGTACTTC.

V and J are TRBV11-2 and TRBJ2-1, with TRBD1 identical over 8 bases. CDR3 length: 14 residues. Germline assignment: CDR1 SGHAT and CDR2 FQNNGV. V lost 1 base to trimming and J lost 15 bases; unmatched junction nucleotides: 11. The CDR3 region has the DNA TGTGCCAGCAGCTTAGTGGTTTCAGGGGGCAGATGGTTCTTC. Protein product: CASSLVVSGGRWFF.

The rearrangement uses TRBV4-3 and TRBJ1-5; D gene ambiguous. Germline lookup yields CDR1 LGHNA and CDR2 YSLEER. V was cut by 3 bases and J by 3 bases, with 6 bases left in between. The CDR3 totals 13 residues. In DNA form, the CDR3 reads TGCGCCAGCAGCCAGTACGCCAATCAGCCCCAGCATTTT. Encoded protein: CASSQYANQPQHF.

The chain combines TRBV29-1 with TRBJ2-3; no firm D call. Germline CDR1 reads SQVTM; CDR2 reads ANQGSEA. The CDR3 contains 13 residues. Trimming took 5 bases from V and 4 from J, leaving 13 bases between them. The CDR3 spells CSVQGILADTQYF. CDR3 coding DNA: TGCAGCGTTCAAGGGATTCTAGCAGATACGCAGTATTTT.

A few counts support this clone. The V gene is TRBV5-6, the J gene TRBJ2-2; D perhaps matches TRBD1 (6 bases). With 2 bases removed from V and 4 bases from J, the gap between germline ends came to 15 bases. Germline CDR1 reads SGHDT; CDR2 reads YYEEEE. This CDR3 contains 16 residues. This CDR3 reads CASSLRGRWATGELFF. CDR3 bases: TGTGCCAGCAGCTTAAGGGGGAGATGGGCCACCGGGGAGCTGTTTTTT.